The 14 T cell receptor beta chains listed next were all sequenced from one sample in a study of circulating and synovial CD4+ cells in juvenile arthritis. Only in-frame clones appear in the TCRdb table, and some are missing; sequencing was by immunoSEQ multiplex PCR. Of around 32,000 clones listed, roughly 96% are singletons. Sequenced input: CD4+ T cells from blood. Receptors originate from a human donor with juvenile idiopathic arthritis.

This clone was counted between two and nine times. The J gene is TRBJ1-4, the V gene TRBV5-6, with D unclear. The CDR3 is 14 amino acids. Trimming took 1 base from V and 5 from J, leaving 9 bases between them. CDR1 is SGHDT, CDR2 YYEEEE, per germline. The CDR3 is CASSLRDLNEKLFF. The CDR3 DNA reads as TGTGCCAGCAGCTTGCGGGATTTGAATGAAAAACTGTTTTTT.

The genes are TRBV6-1 and TRBJ2-7, with TRBD1 identical over 8 bases. Germline V gene sequence: CDR1 MNHNS, CDR2 SASEGT. V was clipped by 11 bases and J by 3 bases; unmatched bases: 9. This CDR3 is 13 amino acids long. This CDR3 reads CASKGTGSYEQYF. The CDR3 coding sequence is TGTGCCTCCAAAGGGACAGGAAGCTACGAGCAGTACTTC.

This chain connects TRBV5-1 to TRBJ2-1; 7 bases agree with TRBD1. Germline V lookup: CDR1 SGHRS, CDR2 YFSETQ. The ends lost 0 bases at V and 2 bases at J; junction bases unmatched: 2. CDR3 length: 15 residues. The CDR3 DNA is TGCGCCAGCAGCTTGGCCCAGGGGGCCTACAATGAGCAGTTCTTC. Translating gives CASSLAQGAYNEQFF. Based on the CDR3 plus reference TRBV5-1 and TRBJ2-1, the full variable domain is KAGVTQTPRYLIKTRGQQVTLSCSPISGHRSVSWYQQTPGQGLQFLFEYFSETQRNKGNFPGRFSGRQFSNSRSEMNVSTLELGDSALYLCASSLAQGAYNEQFFGPGTRLTVL.

The chain is built from TRBV19 and TRBJ2-1, with 9 bases that match TRBD1. This CDR3 has 16 amino acids. After removal of 3 bases from V and 4 bases from J, the junction contained 7 bases not matched to a gene. Per the germline V gene, CDR1 is LNHDA and CDR2 is SQIVND (reference sequence). CDR3 in DNA: TGTGCCAGTAGTATTAAGGGGACAGGGACTTACAATGAGCAGTTCTTC. This gives the protein CASSIKGTGTYNEQFF.

The chain couples TRBV6-5 to TRBJ2-7, with 7 positions matching TRBD1. Germline V gives CDR1 MNHEY, CDR2 SVGAGI. This CDR3 spans 16 amino acids. V lost 4 bases, J lost 1 base, and 10 bases stayed unmatched. This chain's CDR3 is CASSSRQTGNSYEQYF. As DNA, the CDR3 is TGTGCCAGCAGTTCCCGCCAGACAGGGAATTCCTACGAGCAGTACTTC.

Remarks on this clone: Within the sample, other DNA sequences also encode this same CDR3. The CDR3 DNA follows: TGTGCCAGCAGCCTAGGACAGGGTAACTATGGCTACACCTTC. Translated: CASSLGQGNYGYTF. This rearrangement joins TRBV5-6 to TRBJ1-2, with 8 positions matching TRBD1. CDR1 and CDR2 from the germline V gene are SGHDT and YYEEEE. The V and J ends lost 4 bases and 1 base, in that order; junction bases with no gene match: 3. This CDR3 has 14 residues.

This clone occurred once. The chain uses TRBV11-2 and TRBJ2-3; D may be TRBD2 (5 bases). Trimming took off 2 bases at V and 6 bases at J, with 9 bases between the two ends. Germline assignment: CDR1 SGHAT and CDR2 FQNNGV. There are 13 residues in the CDR3. As DNA, the CDR3 is TGTGCCAGCAGCTTACTAGCATATGATACGCAGTATTTT. Amino acid sequence: CASSLLAYDTQYF.

To note about this clone: Other nucleotide sequences from this sample produce the same CDR3. This chain uses TRBV6-5 with TRBJ1-6; D uncertain. The germline V gene encodes CDR1 MNHEY and CDR2 SVGAGI. The V end lost 4 bases, the J end lost 0 bases, and 10 bases lay between the germline ends. The CDR3 has 16 residues. CDR3 amino acids: CASSLIGFSYNSPLHF. As DNA, the CDR3 is TGTGCCAGCAGTTTAATCGGGTTCTCCTATAATTCACCCCTCCACTTT.

Note on this clone: Within the sample, other DNA sequences also encode this same CDR3. The DNA for the CDR3 is TGTGCCAGCTCGCAGCAGGGAAACTCCTATAATTCACCCCTCCACTTT. Its translation is CASSQQGNSYNSPLHF. The chain uses TRBV9 and TRBJ1-6; possibly TRBD1 for D (5 bases). The CDR3 is 16 amino acids. V was pared by 7 bases and J by 0 bases, with 14 bases between. CDR1 is SGDLS, CDR2 YYNGEE, per germline.

The chain employs TRBV5-4 and TRBJ2-6, with 9 bases aligning to TRBD1. This CDR3 has 15 residues. V shed 4 bases and J 4 bases; nucleotides not matched to a gene: 3. Germline V gives CDR1 SGHNT, CDR2 YYREEE (reference sequence). CDR3 coding DNA: TGTGCCAGCAGCCAGGACAGGGGAGGGGCCAACGTCCTGACTTTC. Its protein is CASSQDRGGANVLTF. The full variable domain, with the rest looked up from reference TRBV5-4 and TRBJ2-6, is ETGVTQSPTHLIKTRGQQVTLRCSSQSGHNTVSWYQQALGQGPQFIFQYYREEENGRGNFPPRFSGLQFPNYSSELNVNALELDDSALYLCASSQDRGGANVLTFGAGSRLTVL.

This rearrangement joins TRBV27 to TRBJ2-5; TRBD2 is a possible D gene (5 bases). The germline gives CDR1 MNHEY, CDR2 SMNVEV (reference sequence). With 4 bases removed from V and 2 bases from J, the gap between germline ends came to 8 bases. The CDR3 is 13 amino acids. CDR3 DNA: TGTGCCAGCAGTTCTAGCTTACAAGAGACCCAGTACTTC. It specifies CASSSSLQETQYF.

This sequence joins TRBV9 and TRBJ2-5; 7 bases are shared with TRBD1. The J call may be in error: the DNA end matches TRBJ2-7 better. In germline, CDR1 is SGDLS, CDR2 YYNGEE. The CDR3 extends over 14 amino acids. This CDR3 reads CASSTSRDSYEQYF. In DNA form, the CDR3 reads TGTGCCAGCAGCACGTCCCGGGACAGTTACGAGCAGTACTTC.

The J gene is TRBJ2-6, the V gene TRBV18; the D gene is possibly TRBD1 (5 bases). This CDR3 comprises 18 residues. Germline values: CDR1 KGHSH, CDR2 LQKENI. Between the trimmed V and J ends, which lost 2 bases and 0 bases, there was a span of 14 bases. The CDR3 protein is CASSPSSGSSSGANVLTF. The CDR3 DNA reads as TGTGCCAGCTCACCATCTTCAGGGTCCAGCTCTGGGGCCAACGTCCTGACTTTC.

This chain uses TRBV29-1 with TRBJ2-5; TRBD2 matches at 8 bases. The CDR3 totals 14 residues. V gave up 5 bases and J gave up 0 bases; unmatched junction bases: 5. Per the germline V gene, CDR1 is SQVTM and CDR2 is ANQGSEA. The CDR3 nucleotides read TGCAGCGTTTCGCGGGGGGCAGACCAAGAGACCCAGTACTTC. Translation: CSVSRGADQETQYF.